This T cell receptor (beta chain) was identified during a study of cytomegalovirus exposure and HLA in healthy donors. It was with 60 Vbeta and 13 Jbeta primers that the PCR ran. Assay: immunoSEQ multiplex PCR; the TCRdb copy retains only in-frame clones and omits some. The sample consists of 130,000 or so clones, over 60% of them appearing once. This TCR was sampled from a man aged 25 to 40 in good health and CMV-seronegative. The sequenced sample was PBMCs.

The CDR3 loop reads CASRYPGTGDYEQYF. The CDR3 coding sequence is TGTGCCAGCAGATATCCCGGGACAGGAGACTACGAGCAGTACTTC. The J gene is TRBJ2-7, the V gene TRBV6-5; 8 positions agree with TRBD1. V lost 6 bases, J lost 3 bases, and 10 bases stayed unmatched. The CDR3 is made up of 15 amino acids. CDR1 is MNHEY, CDR2 SVGAGI, per germline.